This T cell receptor beta chain was documented in a study of cytomegalovirus exposure and HLA in healthy donors. General study points: Sequencing depth roughly uniform across donors was assumed in presence/absence analyses. Segments of the TCR beta V type were, in most cases, productive about 87% or about 30% of the time in an earlier analysis.

The PCR was carried out with 60 Vbeta primers and 13 Jbeta primers. Sequencing was performed with immunoSEQ multiplex PCR; in TCRdb, only in-frame clones are kept and a portion is missing. Among about 120,000 clones listed, approximately 9.4% were seen once. This clone came up a few times. Its antigen remains unknown. Sequenced: PBMCs. The receptor's source is a young man in good health and CMV-seronegative.

The CDR3 DNA reads TGTGCCAGCAGTTACCGCGGACTAGCGGGATTTGAGCAGTTCTTC. Its translation is CASSYRGLAGFEQFF. The V and J genes are TRBV6-5 and TRBJ2-1; 12 bases agree with TRBD2. The germline CDR1 and CDR2 sequences are MNHEY and SVGAGI. The CDR3 has 15 residues. V shed 2 bases and J 9 bases; nucleotides not matched to a gene: 5.